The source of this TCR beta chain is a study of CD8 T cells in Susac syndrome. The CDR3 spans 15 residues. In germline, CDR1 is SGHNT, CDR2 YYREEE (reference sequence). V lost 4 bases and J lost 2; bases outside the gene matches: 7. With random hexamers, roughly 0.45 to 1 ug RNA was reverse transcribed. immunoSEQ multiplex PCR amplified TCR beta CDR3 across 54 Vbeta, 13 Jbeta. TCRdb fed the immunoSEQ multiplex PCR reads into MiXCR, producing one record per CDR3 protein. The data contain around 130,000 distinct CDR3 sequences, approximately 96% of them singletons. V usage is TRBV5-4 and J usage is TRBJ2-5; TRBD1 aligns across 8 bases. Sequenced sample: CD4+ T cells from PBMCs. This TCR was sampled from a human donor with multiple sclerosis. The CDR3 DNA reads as TGTGCCAGCAGCACCGGACAGGGATTACAAGAGACCCAGTACTTC. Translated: CASSTGQGLQETQYF. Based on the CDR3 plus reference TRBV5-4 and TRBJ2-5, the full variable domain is ETGVTQSPTHLIKTRGQQVTLRCSSQSGHNTVSWYQQALGQGPQFIFQYYREEENGRGNFPPRFSGLQFPNYSSELNVNALELDDSALYLCASSTGQGLQETQYFGPGTRLLVL.